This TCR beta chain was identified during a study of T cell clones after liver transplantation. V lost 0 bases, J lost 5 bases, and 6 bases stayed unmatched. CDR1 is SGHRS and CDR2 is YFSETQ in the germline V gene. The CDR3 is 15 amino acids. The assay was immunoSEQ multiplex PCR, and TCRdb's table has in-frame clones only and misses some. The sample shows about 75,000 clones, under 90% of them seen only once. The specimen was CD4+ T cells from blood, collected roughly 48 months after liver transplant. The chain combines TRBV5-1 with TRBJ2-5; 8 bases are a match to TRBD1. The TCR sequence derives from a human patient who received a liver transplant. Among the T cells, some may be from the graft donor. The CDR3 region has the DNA TGCGCCAGCAGCTTGGGGACAGGGCTCCGGGAGACCCAGTACTTC. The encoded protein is CASSLGTGLRETQYF.